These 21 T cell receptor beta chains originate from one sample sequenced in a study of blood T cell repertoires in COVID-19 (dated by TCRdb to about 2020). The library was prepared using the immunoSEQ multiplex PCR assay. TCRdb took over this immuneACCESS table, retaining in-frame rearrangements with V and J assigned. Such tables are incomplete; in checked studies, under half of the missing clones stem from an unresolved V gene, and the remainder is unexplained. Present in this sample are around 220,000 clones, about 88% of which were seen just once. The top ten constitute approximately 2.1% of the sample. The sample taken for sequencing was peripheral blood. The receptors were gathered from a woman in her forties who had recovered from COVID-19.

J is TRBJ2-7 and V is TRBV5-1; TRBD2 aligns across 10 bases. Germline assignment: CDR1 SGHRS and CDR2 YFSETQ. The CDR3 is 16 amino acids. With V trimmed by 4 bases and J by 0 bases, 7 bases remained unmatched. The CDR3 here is CASSRGTSASSYEQYF. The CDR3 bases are TGCGCCAGCAGCCGGGGGACTAGCGCGAGCTCCTACGAGCAGTACTTC. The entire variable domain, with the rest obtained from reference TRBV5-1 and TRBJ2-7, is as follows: KAGVTQTPRYLIKTRGQQVTLSCSPISGHRSVSWYQQTPGQGLQFLFEYFSETQRNKGNFPGRFSGRQFSNSRSEMNVSTLELGDSALYLCASSRGTSASSYEQYFGPGTRLTVT.

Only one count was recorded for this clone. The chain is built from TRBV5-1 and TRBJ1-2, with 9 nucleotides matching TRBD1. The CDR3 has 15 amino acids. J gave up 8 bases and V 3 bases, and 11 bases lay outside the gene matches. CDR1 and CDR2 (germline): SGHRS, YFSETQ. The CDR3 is CASSSGTGKGYGYTF. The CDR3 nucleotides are TGCGCCAGCAGCTCCGGGACAGGGAAGGGGTACGGCTACACCTTC.

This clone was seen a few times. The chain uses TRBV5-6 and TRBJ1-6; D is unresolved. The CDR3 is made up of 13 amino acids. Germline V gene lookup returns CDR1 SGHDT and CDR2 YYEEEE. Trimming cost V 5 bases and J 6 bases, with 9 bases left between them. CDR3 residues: CASSAGFNSPLHF. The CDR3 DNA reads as TGTGCCAGCAGTGCAGGTTTTAATTCACCCCTCCACTTT.

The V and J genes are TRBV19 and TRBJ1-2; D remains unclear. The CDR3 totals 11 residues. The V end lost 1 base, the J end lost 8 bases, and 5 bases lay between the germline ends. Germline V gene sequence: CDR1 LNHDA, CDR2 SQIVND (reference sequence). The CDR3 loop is CASSIGRGYTF. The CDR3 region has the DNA TGTGCCAGTAGTATAGGTCGGGGCTACACCTTC.

CDR3 region: CAISEGPAGASSYNEQFF. The CDR3, as DNA: TGTGCCATCAGTGAAGGCCCAGCGGGAGCGTCATCCTACAATGAGCAGTTCTTC. This rearrangement joins TRBV10-3 to TRBJ2-1; 8 bases are a match to TRBD2. Germline CDR1 ENHRY, CDR2 SYGVKD. V lost 3 bases, J lost 1 base, and 11 bases stayed unmatched. The CDR3 has 18 residues.

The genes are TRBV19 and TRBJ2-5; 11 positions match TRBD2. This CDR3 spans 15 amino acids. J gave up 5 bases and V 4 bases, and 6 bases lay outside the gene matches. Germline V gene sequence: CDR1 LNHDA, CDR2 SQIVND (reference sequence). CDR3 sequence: CASSTQLAGEETQYF. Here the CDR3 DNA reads TGTGCCAGTAGTACCCAACTAGCGGGGGAGGAGACCCAGTACTTC.

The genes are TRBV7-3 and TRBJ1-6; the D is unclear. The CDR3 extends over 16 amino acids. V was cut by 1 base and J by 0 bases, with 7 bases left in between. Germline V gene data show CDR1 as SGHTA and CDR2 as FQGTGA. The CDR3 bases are TGTGCCAGCAGCTTAAGGTTTAGCTCCTATAATTCACCCCTCCACTTT. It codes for CASSLRFSSYNSPLHF.

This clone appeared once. CDR3 bases: TGTGCCAGCTCAACAAGGACTAGAGAGTACAATGAGCAGTTCTTC. The encoded protein is CASSTRTREYNEQFF. The V and J genes are TRBV18 and TRBJ2-1; 7 bases fit TRBD2. V dropped 5 bases and J dropped 4; count of bases not matched to a gene: 8. Germline V gene sequence: CDR1 KGHSH, CDR2 LQKENI. This CDR3 has 15 residues.

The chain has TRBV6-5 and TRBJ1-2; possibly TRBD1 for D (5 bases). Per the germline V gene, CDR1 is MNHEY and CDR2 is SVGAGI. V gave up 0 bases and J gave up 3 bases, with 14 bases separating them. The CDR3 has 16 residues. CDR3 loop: CASSYSGGRVDYGYTF. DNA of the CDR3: TGTGCCAGCAGTTACTCGGGGGGTAGAGTGGACTATGGCTACACCTTC.

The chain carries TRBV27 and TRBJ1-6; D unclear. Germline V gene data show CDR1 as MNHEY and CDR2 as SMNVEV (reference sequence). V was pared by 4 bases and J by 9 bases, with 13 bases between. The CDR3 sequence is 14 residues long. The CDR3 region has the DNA TGTGCCAGCAGTTCCGGACTGCAATCTTCACCCCTCCACTTT. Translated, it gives CASSSGLQSSPLHF.

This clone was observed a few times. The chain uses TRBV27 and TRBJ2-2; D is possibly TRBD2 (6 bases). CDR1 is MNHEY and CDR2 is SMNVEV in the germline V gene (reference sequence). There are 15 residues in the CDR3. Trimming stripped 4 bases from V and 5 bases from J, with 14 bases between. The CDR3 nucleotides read TGTGCCAGCAGTTGGAGGGGCGAAGGGACCGGGGAGCTGTTTTTT. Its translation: CASSWRGEGTGELFF.

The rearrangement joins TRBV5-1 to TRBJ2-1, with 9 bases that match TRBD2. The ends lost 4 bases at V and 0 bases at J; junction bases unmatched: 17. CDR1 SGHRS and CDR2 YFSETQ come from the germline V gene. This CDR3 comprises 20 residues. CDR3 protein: CASSALGESAGGSSYNEQFF. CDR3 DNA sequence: TGCGCCAGCAGCGCCTTAGGGGAGTCAGCGGGGGGAAGCTCCTACAATGAGCAGTTCTTC.

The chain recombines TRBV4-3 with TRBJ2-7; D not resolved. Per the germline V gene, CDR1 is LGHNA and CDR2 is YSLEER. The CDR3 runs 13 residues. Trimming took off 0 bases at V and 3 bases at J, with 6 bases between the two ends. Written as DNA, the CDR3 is TGCGCCAGCAGCCAAGATCAATTCTACGAGCAGTACTTC. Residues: CASSQDQFYEQYF.

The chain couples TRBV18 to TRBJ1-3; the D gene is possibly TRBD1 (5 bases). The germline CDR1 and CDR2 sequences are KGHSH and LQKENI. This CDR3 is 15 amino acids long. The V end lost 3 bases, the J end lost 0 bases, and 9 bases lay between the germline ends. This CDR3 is CASSPDTSSGNTIYF. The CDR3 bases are TGTGCCAGCTCACCGGACACAAGCTCTGGAAACACCATATATTTT.

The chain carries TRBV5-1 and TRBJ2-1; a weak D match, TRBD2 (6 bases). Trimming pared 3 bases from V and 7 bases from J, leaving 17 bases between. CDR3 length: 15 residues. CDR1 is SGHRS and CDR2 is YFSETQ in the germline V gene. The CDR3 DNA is TGCGCCAGCAGCTCTACTCGCGGGATCGGGAATGAGCAGTTCTTC. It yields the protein CASSSTRGIGNEQFF.

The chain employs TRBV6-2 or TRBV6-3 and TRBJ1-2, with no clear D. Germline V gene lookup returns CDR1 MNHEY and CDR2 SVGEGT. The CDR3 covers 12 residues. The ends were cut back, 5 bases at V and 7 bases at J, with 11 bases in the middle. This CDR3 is CASSPAGLGYTF. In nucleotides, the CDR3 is TGTGCCAGCAGTCCCGCGGGCCTTGGCTACACCTTC.

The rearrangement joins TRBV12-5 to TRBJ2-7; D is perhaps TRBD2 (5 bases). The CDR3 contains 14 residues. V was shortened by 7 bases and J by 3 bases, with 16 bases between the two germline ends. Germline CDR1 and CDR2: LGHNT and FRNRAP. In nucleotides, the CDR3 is TGTGCTAGTGCCGTTACTGGACTGTACTACGAGCAGTACTTC. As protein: CASAVTGLYYEQYF.

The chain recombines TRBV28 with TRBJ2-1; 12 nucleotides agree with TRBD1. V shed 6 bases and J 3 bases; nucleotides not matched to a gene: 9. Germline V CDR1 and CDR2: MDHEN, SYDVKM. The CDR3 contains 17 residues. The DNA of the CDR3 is TGTGCCAGCAGGGGACAGGGGGCCCCCCACTACTACAATGAGCAGTTCTTC. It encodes CASRGQGAPHYYNEQFF.

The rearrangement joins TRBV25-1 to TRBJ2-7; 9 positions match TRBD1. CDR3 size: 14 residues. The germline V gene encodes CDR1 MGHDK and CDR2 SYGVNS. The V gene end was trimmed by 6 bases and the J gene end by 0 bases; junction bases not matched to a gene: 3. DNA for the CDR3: TGTGCCAGCAGAAGGACAGGGGCCTCCTACGAGCAGTACTTC. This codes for CASRRTGASYEQYF.

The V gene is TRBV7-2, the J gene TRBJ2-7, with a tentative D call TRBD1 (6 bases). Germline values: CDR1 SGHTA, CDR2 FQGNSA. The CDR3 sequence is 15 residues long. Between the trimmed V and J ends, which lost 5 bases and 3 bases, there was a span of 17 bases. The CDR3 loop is CASSPPGQPLYEQYF. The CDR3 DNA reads TGTGCCAGCAGCCCCCCCGGACAGCCTCTCTACGAGCAGTACTTC.

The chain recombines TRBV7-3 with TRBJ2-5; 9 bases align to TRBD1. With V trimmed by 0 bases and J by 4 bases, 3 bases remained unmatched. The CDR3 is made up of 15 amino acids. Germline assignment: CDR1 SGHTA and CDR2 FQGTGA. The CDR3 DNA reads TGTGCCAGCAGCTTAACCCGGACAGGGGTAGAGACCCAGTACTTC. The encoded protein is CASSLTRTGVETQYF.